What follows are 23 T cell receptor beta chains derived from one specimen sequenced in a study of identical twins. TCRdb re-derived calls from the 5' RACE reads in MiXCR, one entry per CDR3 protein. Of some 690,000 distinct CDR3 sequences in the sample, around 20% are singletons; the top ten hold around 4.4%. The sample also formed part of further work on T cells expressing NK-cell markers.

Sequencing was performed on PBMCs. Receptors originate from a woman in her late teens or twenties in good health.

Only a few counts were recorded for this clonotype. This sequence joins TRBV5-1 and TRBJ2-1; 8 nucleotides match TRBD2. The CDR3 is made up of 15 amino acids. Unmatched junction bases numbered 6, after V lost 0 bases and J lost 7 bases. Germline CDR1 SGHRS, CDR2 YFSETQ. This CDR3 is CASSLEAGVGNEQFF. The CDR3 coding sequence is TGCGCCAGCAGCTTGGAAGCGGGAGTCGGTAATGAGCAGTTCTTC.

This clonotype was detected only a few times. CDR3 bases: TGCAGTGCATCTAACAGGGGTCGACTGACCTACGAGCAGTACTTC. Its translation is CSASNRGRLTYEQYF. V usage is TRBV20-1 and J usage is TRBJ2-7, with 7 bases aligning to TRBD1. The germline V gene has CDR1 DFQATT and CDR2 SNEGSKA (reference sequence). Trimming removed 6 bases from V and 2 bases from J; junction bases left unmatched: 13. The CDR3 has 15 amino acids.

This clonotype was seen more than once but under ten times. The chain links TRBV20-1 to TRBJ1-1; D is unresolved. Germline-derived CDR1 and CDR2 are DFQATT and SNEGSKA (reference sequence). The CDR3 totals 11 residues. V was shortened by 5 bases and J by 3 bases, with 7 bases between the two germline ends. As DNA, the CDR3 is TGCAGTGCTGGAACAGACACTGAAGCTTTCTTT. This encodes CSAGTDTEAFF.

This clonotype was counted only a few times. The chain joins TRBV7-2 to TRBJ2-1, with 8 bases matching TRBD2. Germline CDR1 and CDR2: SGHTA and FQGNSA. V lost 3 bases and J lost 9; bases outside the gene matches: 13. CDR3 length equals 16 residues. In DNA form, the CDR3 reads TGTGCCAGCAGCTTGGGGGGAGTAGCGGGGAGGAGTGAGCAGTTCTTC. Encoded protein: CASSLGGVAGRSEQFF.

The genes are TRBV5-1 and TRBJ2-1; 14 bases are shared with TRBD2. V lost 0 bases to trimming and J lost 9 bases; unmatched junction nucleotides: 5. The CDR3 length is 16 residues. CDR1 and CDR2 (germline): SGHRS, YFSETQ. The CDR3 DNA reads TGCGCCAGCAGCTTGGGACTAGCGGGGGGGCCTGGTGAGCAGTTCTTC. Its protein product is CASSLGLAGGPGEQFF.

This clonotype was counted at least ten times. The CDR3 region is CASSYAGGPQETQYF. Written as DNA, the CDR3 is TGTGCCAGCAGTTACGCGGGGGGGCCCCAAGAGACCCAGTACTTC. This chain uses TRBV6-5 with TRBJ2-5; the match to TRBD2 covers 9 bases. The CDR3 is 15 residues long. The V gene's germline CDR1 is MNHEY and CDR2 SVGAGI. Trimming cost V 2 bases and J 1 base; bases outside gene matches: 2.

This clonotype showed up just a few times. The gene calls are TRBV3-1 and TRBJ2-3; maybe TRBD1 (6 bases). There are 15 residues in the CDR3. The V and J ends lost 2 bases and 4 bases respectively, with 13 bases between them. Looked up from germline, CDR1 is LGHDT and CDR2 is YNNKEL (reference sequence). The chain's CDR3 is CASSQIGGEADTQYF. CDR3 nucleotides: TGTGCCAGCAGCCAAATAGGGGGAGAGGCAGATACGCAGTATTTT.

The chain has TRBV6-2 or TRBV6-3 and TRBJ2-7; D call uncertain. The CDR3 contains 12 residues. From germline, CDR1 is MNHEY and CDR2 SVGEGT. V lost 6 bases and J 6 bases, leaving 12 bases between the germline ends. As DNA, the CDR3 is TGTGCCAGCAGCCGACCTAATACCGAGCAGTACTTC. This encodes CASSRPNTEQYF.

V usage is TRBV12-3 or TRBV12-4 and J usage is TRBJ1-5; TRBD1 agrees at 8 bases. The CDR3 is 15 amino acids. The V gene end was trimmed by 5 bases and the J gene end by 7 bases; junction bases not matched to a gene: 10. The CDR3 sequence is CASSPLDRGLQPQHF. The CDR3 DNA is TGTGCCAGCAGTCCCCTAGACAGGGGCCTCCAGCCCCAGCATTTT.

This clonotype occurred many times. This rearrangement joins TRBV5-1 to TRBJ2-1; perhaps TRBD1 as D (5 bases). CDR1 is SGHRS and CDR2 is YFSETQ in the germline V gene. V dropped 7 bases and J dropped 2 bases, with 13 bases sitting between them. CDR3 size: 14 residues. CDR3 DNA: TGCGCCAGCGGTGTTGGGGCCGCCTACAATGAGCAGTTCTTC. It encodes CASGVGAAYNEQFF.

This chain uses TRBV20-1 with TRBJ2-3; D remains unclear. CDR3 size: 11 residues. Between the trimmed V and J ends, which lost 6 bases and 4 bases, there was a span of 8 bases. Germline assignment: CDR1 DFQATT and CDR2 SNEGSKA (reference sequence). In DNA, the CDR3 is TGCAGTGCCCCTAGTGCAGATACGCAGTATTTT. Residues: CSAPSADTQYF.

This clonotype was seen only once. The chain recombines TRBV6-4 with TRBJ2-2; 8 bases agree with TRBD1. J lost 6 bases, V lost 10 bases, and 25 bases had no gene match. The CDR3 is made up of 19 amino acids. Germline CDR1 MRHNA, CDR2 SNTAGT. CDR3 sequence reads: CAILISGPDRGGSAGELFF. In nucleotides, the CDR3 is TGTGCCATCCTTATATCCGGCCCAGACAGGGGTGGGTCTGCCGGGGAGCTGTTTTTT.

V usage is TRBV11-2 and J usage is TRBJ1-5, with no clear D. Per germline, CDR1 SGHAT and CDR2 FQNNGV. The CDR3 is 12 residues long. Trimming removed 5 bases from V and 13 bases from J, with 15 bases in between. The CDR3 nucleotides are TGTGCCAGCAGCCCACACCAGCGAAGGCAGCATTTT. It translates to CASSPHQRRQHF.

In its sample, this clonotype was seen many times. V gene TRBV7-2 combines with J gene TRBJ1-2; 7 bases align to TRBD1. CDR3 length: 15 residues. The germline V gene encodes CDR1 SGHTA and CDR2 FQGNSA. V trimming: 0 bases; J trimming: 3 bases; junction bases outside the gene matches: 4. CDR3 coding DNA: TGTGCCAGCAGCTTAGCAGGGGGCGCCCACTATGGCTACACCTTC. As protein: CASSLAGGAHYGYTF.

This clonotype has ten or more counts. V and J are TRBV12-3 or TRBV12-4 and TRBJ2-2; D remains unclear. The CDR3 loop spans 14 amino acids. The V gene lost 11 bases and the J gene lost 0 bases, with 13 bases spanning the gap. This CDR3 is CAGSKFANTGELFF. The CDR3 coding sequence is TGTGCCGGATCTAAGTTCGCGAACACCGGGGAGCTGTTTTTT.

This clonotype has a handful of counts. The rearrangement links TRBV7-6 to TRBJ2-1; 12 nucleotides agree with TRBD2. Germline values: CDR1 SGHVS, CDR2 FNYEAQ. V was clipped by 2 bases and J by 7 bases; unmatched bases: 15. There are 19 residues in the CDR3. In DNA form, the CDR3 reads TGTGCCAGCAGCTTACGTGCTAGCGGGGGGGCCACTCCCCAGAATGAGCAGTTCTTC. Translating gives CASSLRASGGATPQNEQFF.

The CDR3 loop reads CASSETGPKEETQYF. Here the CDR3 DNA reads TGTGCCAGCAGTGAAACCGGGCCCAAAGAGGAGACCCAGTACTTC. V and J are TRBV2 and TRBJ2-5; unclear D gene. This CDR3 region has 15 residues. The V and J ends lost 2 bases and 5 bases respectively, with 15 bases between them. Germline CDR1 SNHLY, CDR2 FYNNEI.

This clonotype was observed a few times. Written as DNA, the CDR3 is TGTGCCAGCAGTGTCGAGCTAGCGGCCTACGAGCAGTACTTC. Its translation: CASSVELAAYEQYF. The chain combines TRBV6-1 with TRBJ2-7; 7 nucleotides agree with TRBD2. Germline CDR1 reads MNHNS; CDR2 reads SASEGT. This CDR3 contains 14 residues. The junction had 5 bases not matched to a gene; V was cut back by 4 bases and J by 2 bases.

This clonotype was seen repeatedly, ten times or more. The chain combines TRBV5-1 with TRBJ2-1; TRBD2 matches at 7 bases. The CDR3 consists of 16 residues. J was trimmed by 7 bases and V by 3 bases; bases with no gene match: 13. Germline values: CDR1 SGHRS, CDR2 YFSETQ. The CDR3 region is CASSSSRGGWANEQFF. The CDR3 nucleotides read TGCGCCAGCAGCTCGTCCCGGGGAGGGTGGGCAAATGAGCAGTTCTTC.

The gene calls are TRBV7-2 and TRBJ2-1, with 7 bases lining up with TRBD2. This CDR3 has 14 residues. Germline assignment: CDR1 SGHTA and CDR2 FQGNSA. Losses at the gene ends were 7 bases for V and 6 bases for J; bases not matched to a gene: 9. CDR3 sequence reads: CASTLERDRNEQFF. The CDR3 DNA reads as TGTGCCAGCACCCTAGAGCGGGATCGCAATGAGCAGTTCTTC.

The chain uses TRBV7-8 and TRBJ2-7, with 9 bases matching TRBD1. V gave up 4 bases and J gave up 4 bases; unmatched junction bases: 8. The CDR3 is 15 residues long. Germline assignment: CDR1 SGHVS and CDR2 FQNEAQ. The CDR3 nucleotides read TGTGCCAGCAGCTCCCTCACAGGGGGCACTTACGAGCAGTACTTC. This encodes CASSSLTGGTYEQYF.

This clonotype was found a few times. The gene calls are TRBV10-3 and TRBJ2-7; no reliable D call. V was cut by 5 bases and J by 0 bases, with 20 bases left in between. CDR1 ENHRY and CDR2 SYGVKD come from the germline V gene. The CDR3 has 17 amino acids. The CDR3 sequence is CAISTPETPIPSYEQYF. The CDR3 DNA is TGTGCCATCAGTACCCCGGAGACCCCTATACCCTCCTACGAGCAGTACTTC.

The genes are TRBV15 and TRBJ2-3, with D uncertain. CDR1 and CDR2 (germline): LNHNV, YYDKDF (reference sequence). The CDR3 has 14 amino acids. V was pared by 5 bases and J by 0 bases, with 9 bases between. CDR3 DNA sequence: TGTGCCACCAGCCTTACTACTAGCACAGATACGCAGTATTTT. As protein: CATSLTTSTDTQYF.